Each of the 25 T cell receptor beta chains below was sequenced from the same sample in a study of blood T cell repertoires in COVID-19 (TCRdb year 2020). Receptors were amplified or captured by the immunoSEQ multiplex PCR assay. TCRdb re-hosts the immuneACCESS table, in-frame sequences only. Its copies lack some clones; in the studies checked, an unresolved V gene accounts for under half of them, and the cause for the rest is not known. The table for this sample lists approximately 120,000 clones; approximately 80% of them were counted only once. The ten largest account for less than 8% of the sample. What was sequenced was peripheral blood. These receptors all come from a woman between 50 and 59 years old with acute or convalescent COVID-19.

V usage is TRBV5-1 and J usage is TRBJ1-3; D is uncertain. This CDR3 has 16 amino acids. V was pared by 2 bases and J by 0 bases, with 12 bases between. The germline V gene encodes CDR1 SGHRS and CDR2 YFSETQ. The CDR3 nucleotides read TGCGCCAGCAGCTTTGACACCCCGAGCTCTGGAAACACCATATATTTT. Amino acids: CASSFDTPSSGNTIYF. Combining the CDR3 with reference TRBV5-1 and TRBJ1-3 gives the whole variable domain KAGVTQTPRYLIKTRGQQVTLSCSPISGHRSVSWYQQTPGQGLQFLFEYFSETQRNKGNFPGRFSGRQFSNSRSEMNVSTLELGDSALYLCASSFDTPSSGNTIYFGEGSWLTVV.

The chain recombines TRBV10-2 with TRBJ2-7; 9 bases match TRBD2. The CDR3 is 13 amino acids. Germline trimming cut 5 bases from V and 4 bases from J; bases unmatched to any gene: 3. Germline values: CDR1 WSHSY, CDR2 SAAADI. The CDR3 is CASSLAGPYEQYF. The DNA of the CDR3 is TGCGCCAGCAGTCTAGCGGGACCATACGAGCAGTACTTC.

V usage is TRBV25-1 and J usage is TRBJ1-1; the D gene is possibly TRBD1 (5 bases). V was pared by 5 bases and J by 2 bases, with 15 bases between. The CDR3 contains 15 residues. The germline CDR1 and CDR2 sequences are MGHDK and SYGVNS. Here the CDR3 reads CASSTNTGFNTEAFF. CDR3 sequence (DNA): TGTGCCAGCAGTACAAACACAGGATTTAACACTGAAGCTTTCTTT.

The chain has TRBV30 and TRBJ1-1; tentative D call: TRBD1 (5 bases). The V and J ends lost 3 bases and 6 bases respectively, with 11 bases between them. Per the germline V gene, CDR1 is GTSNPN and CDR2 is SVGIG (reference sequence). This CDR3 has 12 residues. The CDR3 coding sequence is TGTGCCTGGAGGGGGCTAGGGTCTGAAGCTTTCTTT. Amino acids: CAWRGLGSEAFF. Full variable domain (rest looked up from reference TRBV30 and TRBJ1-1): SQTIHQWPATLVQPVGSPLSLECTVEGTSNPNLYWYRQAAGRGLQLLFYSVGIGQISSEVPQNLSASRPQDRQFILSSKKLLLSDSGFYLCAWRGLGSEAFFGQGTRLTVV.

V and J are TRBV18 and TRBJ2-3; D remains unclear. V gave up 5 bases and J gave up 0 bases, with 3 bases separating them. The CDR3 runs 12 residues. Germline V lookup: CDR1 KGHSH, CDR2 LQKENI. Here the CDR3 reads CASSSSTDTQYF. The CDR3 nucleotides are TGTGCCAGCTCATCTAGCACAGATACGCAGTATTTT.

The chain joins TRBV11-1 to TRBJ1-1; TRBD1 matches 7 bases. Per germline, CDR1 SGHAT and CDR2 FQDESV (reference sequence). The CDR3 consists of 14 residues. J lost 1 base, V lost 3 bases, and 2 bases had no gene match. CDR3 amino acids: CASSFNRGNTEAFF. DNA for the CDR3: TGTGCCAGCAGCTTTAACAGGGGGAACACTGAAGCTTTCTTT.

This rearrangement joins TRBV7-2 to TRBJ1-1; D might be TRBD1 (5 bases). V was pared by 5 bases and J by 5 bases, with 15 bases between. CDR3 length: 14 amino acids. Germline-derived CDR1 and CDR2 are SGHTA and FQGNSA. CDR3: CASSPGGMRTEAFF. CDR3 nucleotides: TGTGCCAGCAGCCCTGGGGGGATGCGGACTGAAGCTTTCTTT.

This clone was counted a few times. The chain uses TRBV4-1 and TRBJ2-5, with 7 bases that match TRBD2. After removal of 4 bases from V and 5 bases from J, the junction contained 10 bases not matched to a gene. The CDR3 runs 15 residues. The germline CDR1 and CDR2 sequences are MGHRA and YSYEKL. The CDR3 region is CASSLSGTRGETQYF. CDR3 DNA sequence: TGCGCCAGCAGCCTCAGCGGGACCCGGGGGGAGACCCAGTACTTC.

The CDR3 loop is CASITNGGPYGYTF. The DNA of the CDR3 is TGTGCCAGCATCACCAACGGGGGTCCCTATGGCTACACCTTC. The chain is built from TRBV2 and TRBJ1-2; TRBD1 might be the D (5 bases). Trimming shortened V by 7 bases and J by 4 bases, and 16 bases separated the two germline ends. CDR3 length: 14 residues. The germline CDR1 and CDR2 sequences are SNHLY and FYNNEI.

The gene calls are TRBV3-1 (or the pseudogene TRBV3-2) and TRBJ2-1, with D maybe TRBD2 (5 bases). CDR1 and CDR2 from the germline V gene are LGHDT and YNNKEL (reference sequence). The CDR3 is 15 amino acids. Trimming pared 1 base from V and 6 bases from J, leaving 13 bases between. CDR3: CASSQVSLGVNEQFF. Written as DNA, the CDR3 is TGTGCCAGCAGCCAAGTGTCCCTCGGGGTCAATGAGCAGTTCTTC.

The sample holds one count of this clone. DNA for the CDR3: TGTGCCACCAGCTTGGGGGGGCATACCGCTGAAGCTTTCTTT. Translation: CATSLGGHTAEAFF. This rearrangement joins TRBV15 to TRBJ1-1; possible D gene TRBD1, 6 bases. The CDR3 totals 14 residues. CDR1 LNHNV and CDR2 YYDKDF come from the germline V gene (reference sequence). Trimming took 5 bases from V and 6 from J, leaving 16 bases between them.

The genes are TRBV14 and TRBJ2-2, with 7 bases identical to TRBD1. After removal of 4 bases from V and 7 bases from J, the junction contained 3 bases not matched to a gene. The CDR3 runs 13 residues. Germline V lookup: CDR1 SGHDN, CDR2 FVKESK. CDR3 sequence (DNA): TGTGCCAGCAGCCCGGGGACAGTCGGGGAGCTGTTTTTT. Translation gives CASSPGTVGELFF.

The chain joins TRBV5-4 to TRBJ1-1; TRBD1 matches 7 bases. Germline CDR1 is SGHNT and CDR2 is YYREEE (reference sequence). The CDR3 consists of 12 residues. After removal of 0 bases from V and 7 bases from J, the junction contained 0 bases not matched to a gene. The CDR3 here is CASSLDRGEAFF. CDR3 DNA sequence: TGTGCCAGCAGCTTGGACAGGGGTGAAGCTTTCTTT.

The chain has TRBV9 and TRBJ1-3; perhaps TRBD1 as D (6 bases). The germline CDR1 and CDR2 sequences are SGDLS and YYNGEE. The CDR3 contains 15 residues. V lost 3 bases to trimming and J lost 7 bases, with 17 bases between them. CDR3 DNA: TGTGCCAGCAGCGCAGAGGGACACCCGGGGAACACCATATATTTT. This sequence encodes CASSAEGHPGNTIYF.

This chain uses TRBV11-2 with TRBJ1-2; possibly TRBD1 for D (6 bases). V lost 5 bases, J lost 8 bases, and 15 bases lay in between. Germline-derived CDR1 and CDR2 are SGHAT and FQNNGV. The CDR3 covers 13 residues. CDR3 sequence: CASSLGGGGGYTF. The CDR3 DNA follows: TGTGCCAGCAGCCTAGGGGGAGGAGGAGGCTACACCTTC.

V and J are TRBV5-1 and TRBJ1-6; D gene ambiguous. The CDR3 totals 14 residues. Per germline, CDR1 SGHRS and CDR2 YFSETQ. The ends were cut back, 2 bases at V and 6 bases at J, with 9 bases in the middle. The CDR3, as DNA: TGCGCCAGCAGCTTAGGCCAGGTTAATTCACCCCTCCACTTT. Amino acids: CASSLGQVNSPLHF.

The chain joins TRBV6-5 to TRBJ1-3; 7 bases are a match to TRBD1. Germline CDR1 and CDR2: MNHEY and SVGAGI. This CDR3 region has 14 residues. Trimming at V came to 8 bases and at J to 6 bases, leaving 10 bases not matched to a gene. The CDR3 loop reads CASGADRAANTIYF. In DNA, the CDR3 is TGTGCCAGCGGAGCAGACAGGGCGGCAAACACCATATATTTT.

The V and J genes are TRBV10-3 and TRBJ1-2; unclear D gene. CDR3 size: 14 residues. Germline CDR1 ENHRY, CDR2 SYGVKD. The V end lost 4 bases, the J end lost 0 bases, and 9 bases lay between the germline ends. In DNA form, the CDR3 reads TGTGCCATCAGTGCCGGCGGAGCTAACTATGGCTACACCTTC. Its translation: CAISAGGANYGYTF.

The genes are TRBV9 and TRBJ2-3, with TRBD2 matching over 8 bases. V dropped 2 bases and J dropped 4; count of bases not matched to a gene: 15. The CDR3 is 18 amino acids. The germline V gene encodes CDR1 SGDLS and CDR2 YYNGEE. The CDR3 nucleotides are TGTGCCAGCAGCGTGGACGCGCGACGGGGGGGCCGCGCAGATACGCAGTATTTT. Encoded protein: CASSVDARRGGRADTQYF.

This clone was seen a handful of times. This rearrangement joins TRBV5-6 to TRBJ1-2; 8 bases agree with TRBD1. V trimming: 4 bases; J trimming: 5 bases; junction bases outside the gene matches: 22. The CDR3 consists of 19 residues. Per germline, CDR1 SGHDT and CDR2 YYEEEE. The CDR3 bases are TGTGCCAGCAGCCGGCCTTACGCCGGACAGGGCCCCCCTCATTATGGCTACACCTTC. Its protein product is CASSRPYAGQGPPHYGYTF. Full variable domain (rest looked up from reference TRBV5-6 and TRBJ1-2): DAGVTQSPTHLIKTRGQQVTLRCSPKSGHDTVSWYQQALGQGPQFIFQYYEEEERQRGNFPDRFSGHQFPNYSSELNVNALLLGDSALYLCASSRPYAGQGPPHYGYTFGSGTRLTVV.

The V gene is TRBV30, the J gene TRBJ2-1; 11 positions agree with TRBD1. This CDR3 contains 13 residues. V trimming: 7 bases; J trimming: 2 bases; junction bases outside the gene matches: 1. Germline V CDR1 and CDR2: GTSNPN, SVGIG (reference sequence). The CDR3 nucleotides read TGTGCCTCGGACAGGGGGCCCTACAATGAGCAGTTCTTC. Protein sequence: CASDRGPYNEQFF.

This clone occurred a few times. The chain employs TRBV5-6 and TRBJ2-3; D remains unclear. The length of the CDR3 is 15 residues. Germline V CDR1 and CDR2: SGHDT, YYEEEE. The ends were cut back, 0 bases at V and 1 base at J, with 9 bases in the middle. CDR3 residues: CASSLVNGGTDTQYF. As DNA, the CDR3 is TGTGCCAGCAGCTTGGTGAACGGTGGCACAGATACGCAGTATTTT. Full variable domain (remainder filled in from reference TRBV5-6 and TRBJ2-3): DAGVTQSPTHLIKTRGQQVTLRCSPKSGHDTVSWYQQALGQGPQFIFQYYEEEERQRGNFPDRFSGHQFPNYSSELNVNALLLGDSALYLCASSLVNGGTDTQYFGPGTRLTVL.

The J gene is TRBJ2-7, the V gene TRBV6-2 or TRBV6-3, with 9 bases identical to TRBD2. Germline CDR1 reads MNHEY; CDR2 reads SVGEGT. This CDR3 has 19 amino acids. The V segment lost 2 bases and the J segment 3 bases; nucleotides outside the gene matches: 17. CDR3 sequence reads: CASSYGLLGAGGSFYEQYF. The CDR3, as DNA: TGTGCCAGCAGTTACGGGCTCCTGGGAGCGGGGGGCTCCTTCTACGAGCAGTACTTC.

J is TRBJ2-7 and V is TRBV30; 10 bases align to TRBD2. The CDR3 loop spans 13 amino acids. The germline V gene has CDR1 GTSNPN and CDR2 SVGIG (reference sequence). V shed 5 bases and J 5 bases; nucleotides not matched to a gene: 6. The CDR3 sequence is CAWGSGGGDEQYF. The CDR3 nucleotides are TGTGCCTGGGGCAGCGGGGGGGGAGACGAGCAGTACTTC.

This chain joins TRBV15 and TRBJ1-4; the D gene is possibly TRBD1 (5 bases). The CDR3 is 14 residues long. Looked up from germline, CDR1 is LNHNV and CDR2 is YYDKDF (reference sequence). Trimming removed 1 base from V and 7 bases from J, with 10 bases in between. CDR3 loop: CATSRGSGGEKLFF. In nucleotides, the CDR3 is TGTGCCACCAGCAGAGGGTCCGGGGGTGAAAAACTGTTTTTT.